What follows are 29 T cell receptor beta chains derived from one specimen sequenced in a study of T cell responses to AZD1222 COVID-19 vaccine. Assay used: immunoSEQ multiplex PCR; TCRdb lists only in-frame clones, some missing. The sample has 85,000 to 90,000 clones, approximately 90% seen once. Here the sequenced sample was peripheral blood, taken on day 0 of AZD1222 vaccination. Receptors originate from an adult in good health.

The CDR3 nucleotides read TGCAGCGTTGACTCGGCAGGGGGGGGCAATGAGCAGTTCTTC. Translated, it gives CSVDSAGGGNEQFF. The chain carries TRBV29-1 and TRBJ2-1, with D perhaps matching TRBD1 or TRBD2 (7 bases each). V was clipped by 3 bases and J by 6 bases, with 15 bases between them. This CDR3 is 14 amino acids long. Germline V gene data show CDR1 as SQVTM and CDR2 as ANQGSEA.

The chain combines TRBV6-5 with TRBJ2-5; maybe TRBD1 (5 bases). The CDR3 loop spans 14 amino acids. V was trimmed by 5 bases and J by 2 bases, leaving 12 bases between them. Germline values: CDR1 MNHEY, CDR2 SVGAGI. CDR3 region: CASSRRQNQETQYF. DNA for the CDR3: TGTGCCAGCAGTCGTCGACAGAATCAAGAGACCCAGTACTTC.

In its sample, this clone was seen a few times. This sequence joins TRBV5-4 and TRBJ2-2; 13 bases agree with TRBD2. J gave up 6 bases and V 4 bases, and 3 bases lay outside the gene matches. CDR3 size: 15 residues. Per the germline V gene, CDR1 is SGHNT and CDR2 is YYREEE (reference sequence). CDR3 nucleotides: TGTGCCAGCAGCCCTACTAGCGGGGGGGCCGGGGAGCTGTTTTTT. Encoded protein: CASSPTSGGAGELFF.

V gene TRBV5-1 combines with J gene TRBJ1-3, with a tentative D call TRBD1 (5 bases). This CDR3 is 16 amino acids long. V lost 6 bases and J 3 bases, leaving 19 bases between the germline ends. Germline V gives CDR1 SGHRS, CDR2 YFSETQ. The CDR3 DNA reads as TGCGCCAGCAAGAGGGACCCCCATCGAGGTGGAAACACCATATATTTT. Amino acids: CASKRDPHRGGNTIYF. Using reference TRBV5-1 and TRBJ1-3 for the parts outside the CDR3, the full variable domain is KAGVTQTPRYLIKTRGQQVTLSCSPISGHRSVSWYQQTPGQGLQFLFEYFSETQRNKGNFPGRFSGRQFSNSRSEMNVSTLELGDSALYLCASKRDPHRGGNTIYFGEGSWLTVV.

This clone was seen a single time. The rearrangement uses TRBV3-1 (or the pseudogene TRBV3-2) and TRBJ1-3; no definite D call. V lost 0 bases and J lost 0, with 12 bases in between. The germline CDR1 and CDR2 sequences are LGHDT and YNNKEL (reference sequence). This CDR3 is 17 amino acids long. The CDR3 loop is CASSQERVRPSGNTIYF. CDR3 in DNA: TGTGCCAGCAGCCAAGAAAGGGTACGGCCCTCTGGAAACACCATATATTTT.

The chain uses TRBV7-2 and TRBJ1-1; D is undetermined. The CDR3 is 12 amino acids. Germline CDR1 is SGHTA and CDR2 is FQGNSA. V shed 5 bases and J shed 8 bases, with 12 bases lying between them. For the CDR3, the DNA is TGTGCCAGCAGCCCCCGTCCTGGGGAAGCTTTCTTT. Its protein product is CASSPRPGEAFF.

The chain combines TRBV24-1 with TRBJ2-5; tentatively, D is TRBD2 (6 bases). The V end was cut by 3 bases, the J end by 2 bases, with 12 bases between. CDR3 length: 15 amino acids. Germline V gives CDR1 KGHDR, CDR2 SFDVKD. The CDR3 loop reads CATSDPGDRQETQYF. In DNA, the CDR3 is TGTGCCACCAGTGATCCGGGGGACCGGCAAGAGACCCAGTACTTC.

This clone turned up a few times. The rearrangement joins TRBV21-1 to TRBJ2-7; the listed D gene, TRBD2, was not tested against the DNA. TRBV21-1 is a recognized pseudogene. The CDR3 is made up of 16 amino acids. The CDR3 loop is CASTSTPTSGSYEQYF. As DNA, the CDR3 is TGTGCCAGCACCTCGACCCCAACTAGCGGCTCCTACGAGCAGTACTTC.

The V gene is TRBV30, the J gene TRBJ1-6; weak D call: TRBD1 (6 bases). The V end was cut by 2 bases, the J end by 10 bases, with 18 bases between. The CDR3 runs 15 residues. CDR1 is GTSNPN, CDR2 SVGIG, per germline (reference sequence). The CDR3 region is CAWSSGTFGQSPLHF. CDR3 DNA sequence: TGTGCCTGGAGTTCCGGGACATTTGGGCAATCACCCCTCCACTTT.

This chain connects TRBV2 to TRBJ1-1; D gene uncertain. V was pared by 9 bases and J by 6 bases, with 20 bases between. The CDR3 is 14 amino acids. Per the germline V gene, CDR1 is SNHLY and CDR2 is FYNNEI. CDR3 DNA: TGTGCCAGTAGCTCGGCTTCTGGTATCGCTGAAGCTTTCTTT. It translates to CASSSASGIAEAFF.

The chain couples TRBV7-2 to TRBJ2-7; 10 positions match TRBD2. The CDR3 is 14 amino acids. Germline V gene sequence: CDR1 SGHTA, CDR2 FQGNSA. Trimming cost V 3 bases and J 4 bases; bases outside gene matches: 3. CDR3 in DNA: TGTGCCAGCAGCTTCCTAGCGGGAGATTACGAGCAGTACTTC. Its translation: CASSFLAGDYEQYF. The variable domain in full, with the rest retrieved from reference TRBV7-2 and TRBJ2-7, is GAGVSQSPSNKVTEKGKDVELRCDPISGHTALYWYRQSLGQGLEFLIYFQGNSAPDKSGLPSDRFSAERTGGSVSTLTIQRTQQEDSAVYLCASSFLAGDYEQYFGPGTRLTVT.

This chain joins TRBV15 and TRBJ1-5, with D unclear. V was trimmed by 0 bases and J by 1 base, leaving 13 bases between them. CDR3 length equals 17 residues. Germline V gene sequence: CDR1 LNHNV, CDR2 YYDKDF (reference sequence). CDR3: CATSRDHVTVSNQPQHF. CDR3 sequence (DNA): TGTGCCACCAGCAGAGATCACGTCACGGTCAGCAATCAGCCCCAGCATTTT.

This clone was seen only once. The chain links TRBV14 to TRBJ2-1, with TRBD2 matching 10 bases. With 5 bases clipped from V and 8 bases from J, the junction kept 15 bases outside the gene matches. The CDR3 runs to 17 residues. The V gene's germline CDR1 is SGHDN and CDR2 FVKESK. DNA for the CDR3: TGTGCCAGCAGCATCCCGCTAAGCGGGGGGGGTAACGATGAGCAGTTCTTC. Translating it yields CASSIPLSGGGNDEQFF.

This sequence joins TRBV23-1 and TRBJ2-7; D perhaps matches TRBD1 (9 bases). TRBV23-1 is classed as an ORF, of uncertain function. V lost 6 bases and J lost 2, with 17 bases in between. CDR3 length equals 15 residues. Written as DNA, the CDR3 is TGCGCCAGCAGAGACAGGGGGACTAGAACCTACGAGCAGTACTTC. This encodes CASRDRGTRTYEQYF.

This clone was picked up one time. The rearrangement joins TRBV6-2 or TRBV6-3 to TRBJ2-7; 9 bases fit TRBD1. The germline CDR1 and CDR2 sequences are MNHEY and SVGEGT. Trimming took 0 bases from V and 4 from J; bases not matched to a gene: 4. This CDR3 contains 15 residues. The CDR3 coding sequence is TGTGCCAGCAGTTACTCGAGGGACAGGGAGTACGAGCAGTACTTC. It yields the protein CASSYSRDREYEQYF.

The CDR3 spells CASRSTSGGNTGELFF. In DNA form, the CDR3 reads TGTGCCAGCAGGTCGACTAGCGGGGGCAACACCGGGGAGCTGTTTTTT. The rearrangement uses TRBV5-4 and TRBJ2-2; 12 positions match TRBD2. The V gene's germline CDR1 is SGHNT and CDR2 YYREEE (reference sequence). The CDR3 is 16 residues long. The J segment lost 2 bases and the V segment lost 5 bases, leaving 4 bases of the junction unmatched.

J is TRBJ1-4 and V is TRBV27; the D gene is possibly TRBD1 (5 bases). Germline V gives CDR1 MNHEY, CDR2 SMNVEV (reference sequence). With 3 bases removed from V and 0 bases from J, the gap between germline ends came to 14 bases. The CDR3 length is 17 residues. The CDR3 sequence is CASSFKGVGPTNEKLFF. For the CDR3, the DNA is TGTGCCAGCAGTTTCAAAGGGGTTGGCCCAACTAATGAAAAACTGTTTTTT.

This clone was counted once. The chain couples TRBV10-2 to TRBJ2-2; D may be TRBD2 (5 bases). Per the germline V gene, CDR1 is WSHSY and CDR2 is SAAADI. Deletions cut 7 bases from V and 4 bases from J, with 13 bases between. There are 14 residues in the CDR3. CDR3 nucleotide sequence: TGCGCCAGCACAACTTCTCGGGGCACCGGGGAGCTGTTTTTT. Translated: CASTTSRGTGELFF.

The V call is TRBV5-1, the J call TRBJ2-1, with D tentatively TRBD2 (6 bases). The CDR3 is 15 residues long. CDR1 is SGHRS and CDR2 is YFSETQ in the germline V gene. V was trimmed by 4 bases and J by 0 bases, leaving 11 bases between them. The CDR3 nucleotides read TGCGCCAGCAGCCGGGACTTTAGCTCCTACAATGAGCAGTTCTTC. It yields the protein CASSRDFSSYNEQFF.

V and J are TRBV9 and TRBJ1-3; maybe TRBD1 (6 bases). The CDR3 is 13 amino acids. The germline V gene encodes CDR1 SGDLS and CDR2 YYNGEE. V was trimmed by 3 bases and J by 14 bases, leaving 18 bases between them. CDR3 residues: CASSATERGDLYF. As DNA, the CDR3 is TGTGCCAGCAGCGCAACAGAAAGGGGGGACTTATATTTT. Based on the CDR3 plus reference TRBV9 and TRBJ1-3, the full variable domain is DSGVTQTPKHLITATGQRVTLRCSPRSGDLSVYWYQQSLDQGLQFLIQYYNGEERAKGNILERFSAQQFPDLHSELNLSSLELGDSALYFCASSATERGDLYFGEGSWLTVV.

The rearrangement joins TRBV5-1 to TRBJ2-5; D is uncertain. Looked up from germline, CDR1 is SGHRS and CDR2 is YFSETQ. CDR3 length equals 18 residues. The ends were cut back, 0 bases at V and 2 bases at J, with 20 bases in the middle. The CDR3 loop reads CASSLAGLIDLLQETQYF. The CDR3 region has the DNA TGCGCCAGCAGCTTGGCCGGGTTAATTGACCTACTACAAGAGACCCAGTACTTC.

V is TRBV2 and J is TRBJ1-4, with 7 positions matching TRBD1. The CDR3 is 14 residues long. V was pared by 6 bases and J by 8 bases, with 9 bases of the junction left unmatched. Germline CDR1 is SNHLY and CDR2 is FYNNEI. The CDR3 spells CASRKTGVGEKLFF. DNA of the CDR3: TGTGCCAGCAGAAAAACAGGGGTGGGGGAAAAACTGTTTTTT.

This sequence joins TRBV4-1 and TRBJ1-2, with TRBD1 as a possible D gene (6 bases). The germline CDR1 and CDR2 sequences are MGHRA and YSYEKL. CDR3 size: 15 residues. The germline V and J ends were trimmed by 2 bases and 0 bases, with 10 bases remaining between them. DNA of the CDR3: TGCGCCAGCAGCCAAACCGGGACAACTAACTATGGCTACACCTTC. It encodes CASSQTGTTNYGYTF.

This CDR3 is CALISGSDYEQYF. The CDR3 DNA follows: TGTGCCTTGATTAGCGGGAGCGACTACGAGCAGTACTTC. The rearrangement links TRBV30 to TRBJ2-7; 9 nucleotides match TRBD2. The germline gives CDR1 GTSNPN, CDR2 SVGIG (reference sequence). The junction had 7 bases not matched to a gene; V was cut back by 7 bases and J by 3 bases. This CDR3 comprises 13 residues.

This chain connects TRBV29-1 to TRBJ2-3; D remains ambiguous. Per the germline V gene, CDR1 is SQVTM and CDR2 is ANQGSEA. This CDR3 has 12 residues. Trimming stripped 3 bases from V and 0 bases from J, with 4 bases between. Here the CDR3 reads CSVDTSTDTQYF. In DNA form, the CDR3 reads TGCAGCGTTGATACAAGCACAGATACGCAGTATTTT.

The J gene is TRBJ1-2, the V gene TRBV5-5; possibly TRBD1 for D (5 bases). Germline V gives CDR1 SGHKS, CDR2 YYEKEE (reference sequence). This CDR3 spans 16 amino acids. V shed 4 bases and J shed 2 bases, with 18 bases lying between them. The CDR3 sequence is CASSQTGTAVNYGYTF. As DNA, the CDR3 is TGTGCCAGCAGCCAAACCGGGACGGCCGTCAACTATGGCTACACCTTC.

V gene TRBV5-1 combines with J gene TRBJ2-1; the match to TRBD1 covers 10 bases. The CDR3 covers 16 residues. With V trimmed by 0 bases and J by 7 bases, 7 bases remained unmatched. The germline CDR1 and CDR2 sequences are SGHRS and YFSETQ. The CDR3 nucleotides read TGCGCCAGCAGCTTGGGGGACAGGGGCGGTAGGAATGAGCAGTTCTTC. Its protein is CASSLGDRGGRNEQFF.

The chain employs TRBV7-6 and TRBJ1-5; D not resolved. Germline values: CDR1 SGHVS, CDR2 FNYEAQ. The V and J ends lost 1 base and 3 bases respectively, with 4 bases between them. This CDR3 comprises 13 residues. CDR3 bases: TGTGCCAGCAGCTTAGGCCCCAATCAGCCCCAGCATTTT. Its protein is CASSLGPNQPQHF.

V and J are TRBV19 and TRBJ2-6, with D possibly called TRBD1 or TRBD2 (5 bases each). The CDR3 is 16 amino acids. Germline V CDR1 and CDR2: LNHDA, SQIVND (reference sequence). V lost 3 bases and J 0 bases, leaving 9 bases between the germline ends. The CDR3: CASSIGAISGANVLTF. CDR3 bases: TGTGCCAGTAGTATCGGGGCAATCTCTGGGGCCAACGTCCTGACTTTC. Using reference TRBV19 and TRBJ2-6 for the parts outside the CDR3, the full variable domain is DGGITQSPKYLFRKEGQNVTLSCEQNLNHDAMYWYRQDPGQGLRLIYYSQIVNDFQKGDIAEGYSVSREKKESFPLTVTSAQKNPTAFYLCASSIGAISGANVLTFGAGSRLTVL.